The clone carrying this T cell receptor (beta chain) appeared many times. Its antigen is unknown. This record comes from a study of Graves' ophthalmopathy and Graves' hyperthyroidism. Study-level points and caveats: Sensitivity reached 85% to 90% and specificity approximately 81% for a 13-signature model separating ophthalmopathy from stable hyperthyroidism.

Trimming removed 2 bases from V and 2 bases from J, with 12 bases in between. The CDR3 runs to 15 residues. Germline assignment: CDR1 MNHEY and CDR2 SVGAGI. The authors amplified TCR beta CDR3 regions, and they did so from RNA transcripts for repertoire sequencing. The library came from an HTBI-primed first-round RT-PCR and a second-round multiplex PCR. TCRdb recomputed calls from the multiplex PCR reads with MiXCR, one row per CDR3 protein. The sample carries approximately 700,000 distinct CDR3 sequences, just over 40% recorded once. The V gene is TRBV6-5, the J gene TRBJ1-2, with D perhaps TRBD1 (5 bases). The source of this sequence is an adult man with Graves' ophthalmopathy. Material: peripheral blood. CDR3 protein: CASSYQAGTNYGYTF. The CDR3 bases are TGTGCCAGCAGTTACCAGGCAGGGACGAACTATGGCTACACCTTC.